This is a list of T cell receptor beta chains from one sample in a study of follicular helper T cells after annual influenza vaccination. Here immunoSEQ multiplex PCR was the method, and the copy in TCRdb shows in-frame clones only, minus some. The table records about 11,000 clones, roughly 80% of them present only once. The starting material was CXCR5- memory CD4+ T cells sorted from blood, obtained 6 weeks after influenza vaccination. The origin of the receptors is an adult who received the influenza vaccine. Each CDR3 is given with its conserved first and last residue. D genes are given only for firm matches. Clone size is not always given. Where it is, it says once, few, many or a class for expanded clones.

TRBV5-1	16	TRBJ1-1	once	TRBD1	TGCGCCAGCAGCGTGGACAGGGGCGCCATGAACACTGAAGCTTTCTTT	CASSVDRGAMNTEAFF
TRBV7-9	15	TRBJ2-7	.	.	TGTGCCAGCAGCTTAGCTGCACAAAGCTCCTACGAGCAGTACTTC	CASSLAAQSSYEQYF
TRBV7-2	14	TRBJ1-2	.	.	TGTGCCAGCAGCTTAGCGTCGGGGAACTATGGCTACACCTTC	CASSLASGNYGYTF
TRBV7-3	14	TRBJ1-1	.	.	TGTGCCAGCAGCCTACAGGGAGGGGACACTGAAGCTTTCTTT	CASSLQGGDTEAFF
TRBV7-7	14	TRBJ2-3	.	.	TGTGCCAGCAGCCGGACAACTCTGACAGATACGCAGTATTTT	CASSRTTLTDTQYF
TRBV25-1	15	TRBJ1-1	.	TRBD1	TGTGCCAGCAGTGCGGACAGGGAGCTTGGCACTGAAGCTTTCTTT	CASSADRELGTEAFF
TRBV7-9	12	TRBJ2-2	.	.	TGTGCCAGCAGTTATGTCACCGGGGAGCTGTTTTTT	CASSYVTGELFF
TRBV19	13	TRBJ2-3	few	.	TGTGCCAGTAGGGTTTCGGGGACAGATACGCAGTATTTT	CASRVSGTDTQYF
TRBV7-2	15	TRBJ1-5	.	.	TGTGCCAGCAGCTTAGGGGGGAATAGCAATCAGCCCCAGCATTTT	CASSLGGNSNQPQHF
TRBV4-1	18	TRBJ1-1	.	TRBD1	TGCGCCAGCAGCCATCAACGGGACAGGGGGCTCCGGAGGACTGAAGCTTTCTTT	CASSHQRDRGLRRTEAFF